This TCR beta chain stems from a study of post-analysis software for immune sequencing data. CDR1 and CDR2 from the germline V gene are SQVTM and ANQGSEA. V lost 7 bases and J 5 bases, leaving 18 bases between the germline ends. This CDR3 contains 14 residues. Broader study findings: TRBV5-6, TRBV5-1 and TRBV20-1 were among a few TRBV segments more frequent in patients than controls.

Unique molecular identifiers tagged the TCR beta cDNA libraries. Via MiXCR, TCRdb re-called the PCR reads, giving one row per CDR3 protein. The sample consists of 600,000 to 750,000 distinct CDR3 sequences, about 60% of them appearing once. Remarks on this clonotype: Its matching antigen is unknown.

The TCR was taken from a girl aged 2-10 years with multiple sclerosis. Sequenced material: blood. The rearrangement links TRBV29-1 to TRBJ2-1; D may be TRBD1 or TRBD2 (5 bases each). The CDR3 DNA reads TGCAGCGCCCATGCCACCGGGACCCACAATGAGCAGTTCTTC. As protein: CSAHATGTHNEQFF.